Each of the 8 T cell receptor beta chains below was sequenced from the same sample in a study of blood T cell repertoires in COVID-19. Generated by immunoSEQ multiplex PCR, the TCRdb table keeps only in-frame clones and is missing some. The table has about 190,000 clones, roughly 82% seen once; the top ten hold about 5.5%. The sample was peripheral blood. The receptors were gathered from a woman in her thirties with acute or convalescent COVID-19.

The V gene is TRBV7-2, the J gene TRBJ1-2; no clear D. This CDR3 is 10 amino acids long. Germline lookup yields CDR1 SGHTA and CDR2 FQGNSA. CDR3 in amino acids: CVQPRYGYTF. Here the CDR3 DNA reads TGTGTACAACCTAGGTATGGCTACACCTTC. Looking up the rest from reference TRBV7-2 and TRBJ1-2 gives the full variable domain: GAGVSQSPSNKVTEKGKDVELRCDPISGHTALYWYRQSLGQGLEFLIYFQGNSAPDKSGLPSDRFSAERTGGSVSTLTIQRTQQEDSAVYLCVQPRYGYTFGSGTRLTVV.

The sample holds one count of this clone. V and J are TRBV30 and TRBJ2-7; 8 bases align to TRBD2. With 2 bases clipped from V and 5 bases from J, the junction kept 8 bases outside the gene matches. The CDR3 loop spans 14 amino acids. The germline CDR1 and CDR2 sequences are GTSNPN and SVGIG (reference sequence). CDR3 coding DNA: TGTGCCTGGAGTCCATTACGAGCGGGAGACGAGCAGTACTTC. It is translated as CAWSPLRAGDEQYF.

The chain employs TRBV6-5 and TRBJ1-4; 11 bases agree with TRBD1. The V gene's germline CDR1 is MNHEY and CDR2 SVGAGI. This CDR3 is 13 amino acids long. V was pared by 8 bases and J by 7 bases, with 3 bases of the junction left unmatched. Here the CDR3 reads CASAGTGGEKLFF. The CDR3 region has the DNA TGTGCCAGCGCCGGGACAGGGGGTGAAAAACTGTTTTTT.

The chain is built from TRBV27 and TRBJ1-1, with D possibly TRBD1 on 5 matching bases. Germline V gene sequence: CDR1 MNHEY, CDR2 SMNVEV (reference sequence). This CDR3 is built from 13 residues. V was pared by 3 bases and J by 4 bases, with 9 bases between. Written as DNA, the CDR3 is TGTGCCAGCAGTTTTTACCAGGGCACTGAAGCTTTCTTT. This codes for CASSFYQGTEAFF.

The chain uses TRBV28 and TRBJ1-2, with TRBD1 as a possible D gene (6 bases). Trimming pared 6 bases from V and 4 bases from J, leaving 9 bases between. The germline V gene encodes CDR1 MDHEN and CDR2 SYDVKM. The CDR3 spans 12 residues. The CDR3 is CASRWDIYGYTF. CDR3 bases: TGTGCCAGCAGATGGGACATCTATGGCTACACCTTC.

The CDR3 reads CSAGSGTARSEQFF. CDR3 nucleotide sequence: TGCAGCGCCGGATCCGGGACAGCGAGGAGTGAGCAGTTCTTC. J is TRBJ2-1 and V is TRBV29-1; 7 nucleotides line up with TRBD1. This CDR3 contains 14 residues. The ends lost 7 bases at V and 9 bases at J; junction bases unmatched: 15. CDR1 is SQVTM and CDR2 is ANQGSEA in the germline V gene.

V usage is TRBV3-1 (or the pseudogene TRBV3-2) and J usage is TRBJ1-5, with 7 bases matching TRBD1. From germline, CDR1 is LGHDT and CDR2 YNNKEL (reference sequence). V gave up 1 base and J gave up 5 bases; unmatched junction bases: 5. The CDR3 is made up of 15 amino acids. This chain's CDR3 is CASSQGQGIHQPQHF. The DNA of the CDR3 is TGTGCCAGCAGCCAAGGACAGGGAATTCATCAGCCCCAGCATTTT.

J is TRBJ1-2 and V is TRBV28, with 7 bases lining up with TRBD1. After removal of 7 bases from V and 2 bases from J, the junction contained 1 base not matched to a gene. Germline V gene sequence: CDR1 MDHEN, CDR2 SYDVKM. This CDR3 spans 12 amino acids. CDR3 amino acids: CASMTGNYGYTF. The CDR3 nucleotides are TGTGCCAGCATGACAGGGAACTATGGCTACACCTTC.